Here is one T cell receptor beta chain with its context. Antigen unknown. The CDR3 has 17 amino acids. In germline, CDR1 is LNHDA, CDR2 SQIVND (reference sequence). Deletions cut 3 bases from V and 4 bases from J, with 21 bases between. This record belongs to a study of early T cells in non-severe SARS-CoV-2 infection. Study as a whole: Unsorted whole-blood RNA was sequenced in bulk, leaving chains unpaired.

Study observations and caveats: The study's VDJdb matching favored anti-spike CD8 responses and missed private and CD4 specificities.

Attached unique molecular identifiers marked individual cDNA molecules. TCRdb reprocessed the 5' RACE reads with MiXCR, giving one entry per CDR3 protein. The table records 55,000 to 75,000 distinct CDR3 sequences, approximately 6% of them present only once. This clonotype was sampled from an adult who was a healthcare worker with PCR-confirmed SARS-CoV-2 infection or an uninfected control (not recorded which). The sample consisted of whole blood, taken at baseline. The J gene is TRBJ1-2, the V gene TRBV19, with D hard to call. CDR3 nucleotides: TGTGCCAGTAGTATTCCTCAGGCCGGAAGCCCAACCTATGGCTACACCTTC. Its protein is CASSIPQAGSPTYGYTF.